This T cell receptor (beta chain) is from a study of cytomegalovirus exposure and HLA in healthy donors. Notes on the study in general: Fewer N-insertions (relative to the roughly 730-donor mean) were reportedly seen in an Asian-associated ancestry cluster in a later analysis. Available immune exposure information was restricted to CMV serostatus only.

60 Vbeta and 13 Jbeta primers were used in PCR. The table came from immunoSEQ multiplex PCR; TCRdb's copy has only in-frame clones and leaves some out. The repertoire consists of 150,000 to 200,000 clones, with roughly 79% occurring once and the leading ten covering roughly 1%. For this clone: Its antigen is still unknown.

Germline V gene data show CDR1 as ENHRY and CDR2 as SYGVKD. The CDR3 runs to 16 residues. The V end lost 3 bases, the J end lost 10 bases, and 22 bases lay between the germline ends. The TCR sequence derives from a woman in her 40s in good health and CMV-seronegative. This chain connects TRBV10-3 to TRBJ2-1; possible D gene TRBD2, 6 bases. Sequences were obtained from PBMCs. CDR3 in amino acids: CAISDSWESAAGEQFF. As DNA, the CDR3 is TGTGCCATCAGTGATTCTTGGGAGAGCGCCGCGGGGGAGCAGTTCTTC.